This TCR beta chain emerged from a study of regulatory T cells in long-lasting Graves disease. Indicated time point: newly diagnosed GD, antithyroid drugs for less than 3 months. The TCR library was prepared using RNA isolated from PBMCs. Criteria from the American Thyroid Association guidelines were applied to diagnose Graves' disease. V shed 2 bases and J shed 2 bases, with 13 bases lying between them. Germline values: CDR1 GTSNPN, CDR2 SVGIG (reference sequence). The CDR3 covers 15 residues. As regards this clonotype: Its cognate antigen is unknown.

To make TCR beta libraries, researchers used iRepertoire HTBI primers and Arm-PCR of CDR3 regions. Using its own MiXCR run on the multiplex PCR reads, TCRdb lists one record per CDR3 protein. The data show over 350,000 distinct CDR3 sequences, roughly 15% seen once. Study-wide results and caveats: Sharing of public clonotypes was greater in persistent patients (about 3,000) than in new patients (roughly 970).

The same sample was also studied in work on T cells in Graves' hyperthyroidism and ophthalmopathy. That paper states: Researchers ran a first-round RT-PCR on the TCR CDR3 using the HTBI primer set.

The chain recombines TRBV30 with TRBJ2-1, with D maybe TRBD2 (5 bases). The sequencing used peripheral blood mononuclear cells (PBMCs), collected at new diagnosis, from a patient treated with antithyroid drugs. This TCR came from a woman aged 45-60 years with Graves disease. The CDR3 protein is CAWSLGLSPYNEQFF. The CDR3 DNA sequence: TGTGCCTGGAGTTTAGGACTTTCACCCTACAATGAGCAGTTCTTC.